The clone carrying this T cell receptor (beta chain) was picked up a small number of times. Its antigen remains unknown. In building TCR beta libraries, iRepertoire HTBI primers were used together with Arm-PCR of CDR3 regions. TCRdb used MiXCR to reprocess the multiplex PCR reads, holding one entry per CDR3 protein. The data show a few hundred thousand distinct CDR3 sequences, approximately 25% seen once. The data belong to a study of regulatory T cells in long-lasting Graves disease. CDR1 and CDR2 from the germline V gene are MDHEN and SYDVKM. The length of the CDR3 is 14 residues. The V end lost 7 bases, the J end lost 5 bases, and 17 bases lay between the germline ends. The time point denotes: persistent/refractory GD, antithyroid drugs over 5 years with positive TRAb. PBMC-derived RNA was used for the TCR library. Nine milliliters of peripheral blood were taken and placed in EDTA tubes. Study-wide points: Persistent disease exhibited a predilection for TRBV28, TRBJ1-2 and TRBJ2-5.

This clonotype originated in a woman in her thirties or forties with Graves disease. The source material was peripheral blood mononuclear cells (PBMCs), sampled when the disease was refractory, from a patient treated with antithyroid drugs. The gene calls are TRBV28 and TRBJ2-5; D perhaps matches TRBD2 (6 bases). CDR3 sequence reads: CASTPGGQEETQYF. CDR3 coding DNA: TGTGCCAGCACCCCCGGGGGTCAAGAGGAGACCCAGTACTTC.